This is a list of T cell receptor beta chains from one sample in a study of molecular identifiers for immune sequencing clone quantification. MiXCR was run by TCRdb on the PCR reads, yielding one entry per CDR3 protein. The sample contains more than 450,000 distinct CDR3 sequences, about a fifth of which appear only once. The sequencing sample was made of naive CD8+ T cells from blood, with Jurkat cell RNA spiked in. Every receptor here comes from a human donor in good health. Some libraries in this study had Jurkat cell RNA spiked in. The CDR3 runs from the conserved cysteine through the conserved F or W. D genes are given only for firm matches. A clone size is listed for some rows: how often the clone was seen (once, few, many), or a class if it is expanded.

d_call,v_call,j_call,clone_size,cdr3_nt,cdr3_aa
TRBD2,TRBV4-3,TRBJ2-2,.,TGCGCCAGCAGCCAAGATAATGGAGCGGGAGTGGGCAACACCGGGGAGCTGTTTTTT,CASSQDNGAGVGNTGELFF
.,TRBV14,TRBJ2-3,many,TGTGCCAGCAGCCAAGTTCCGAGTTTCACAGATACGCAGTATTTT,CASSQVPSFTDTQYF
TRBD1,TRBV28,TRBJ2-7,many,TGTGCCAGCAGTTCCCGGGACAGTTTCTCCTACGAGCAGTACTTC,CASSSRDSFSYEQYF
TRBD1,TRBV13,TRBJ2-7,few,TGTGCCAGCAGCCCCGGACAGGGGAGGGTCTACGAGCAGTACTTC,CASSPGQGRVYEQYF
.,TRBV4-1,TRBJ1-4,few,TGCGCCAGCAGCTCACAGTGGGACTCTAATGAAAAACTGTTTTTT,CASSSQWDSNEKLFF
TRBD1,TRBV7-9,TRBJ1-1,.,TGTGCCAGCAGCTTAGCGTCAGGGGGGGGTATGGGGACTGAAGCTTTCTTT,CASSLASGGGMGTEAFF
.,TRBV4-3,TRBJ1-6,few,TGCGCCAGCAGCCAAGACTTCGGAACCTATAATTCACCCCTCCACTTT,CASSQDFGTYNSPLHF
.,TRBV9,TRBJ1-5,.,TGTGCCAGCAGCGTAGAGGGGGGGCGTCAGCCCCAGCATTTT,CASSVEGGRQPQHF
TRBD2,TRBV20-1,TRBJ2-3,.,TGCAGTGCTACTCAGCGGGGGGACACAGATACGCAGTATTTT,CSATQRGDTDTQYF
.,TRBV9,TRBJ1-2,few,TGTGCCAGCAGCGTAGTAGGTGGGAGTAACTATGGCTACACCTTC,CASSVVGGSNYGYTF
.,TRBV11-1,TRBJ2-1,.,TGTGCCAGCAGCTTGGCTAGCGAAAACAATGAGCAGTTCTTC,CASSLASENNEQFF
.,TRBV5-6,TRBJ1-5,few,TGTGCCAGCAGCTTCGGGACAACTTATAGCAATCAGCCCCAGCATTTT,CASSFGTTYSNQPQHF
TRBD1,TRBV5-1,TRBJ2-1,.,TGCGCCAGCAGCCAAGGGACAGGGGGCGCCAGCTCCTACAATGAGCAGTTCTTC,CASSQGTGGASSYNEQFF
TRBD2,TRBV7-8,TRBJ2-7,few,TGTGCCAGCAGCTTATCGGGGACTAGCGGGGGTTTCCTGCTCGAGCAGTACTTC,CASSLSGTSGGFLLEQYF
.,TRBV12-3/TRBV12-4,TRBJ2-1,.,TGTGCCAGCAGTTTAGGGCCCAGGCCGGGTTATAATGAGCAGTTCTTC,CASSLGPRPGYNEQFF
TRBD2,TRBV4-2,TRBJ2-7,.,TGTGCCAGCAGCCAAGAAGGCGTACTAGCGGCCTCCTACGAGCAGTACTTC,CASSQEGVLAASYEQYF
TRBD2,TRBV19,TRBJ2-2,many,TGTGCCACATCGGGACTAGCTTACACCGGGGAGCTGTTTTTT,CATSGLAYTGELFF
TRBD2,TRBV3-1,TRBJ2-3,.,TGTGCCAGCAGCCAAGAGACTAGCGGGATGGGCACAGATACGCAGTATTTT,CASSQETSGMGTDTQYF
.,TRBV4-3,TRBJ2-3,.,TGCGCCAGCAGCCAAGATAGGGTGACGGGAGCGGCAGATACGCAGTATTTT,CASSQDRVTGAADTQYF
.,TRBV12-3/TRBV12-4,TRBJ1-1,many,TGTGCCAGCAGCTCGGTCCGCAGAGGCACTGAAGCTTTCTTT,CASSSVRRGTEAFF
.,TRBV29-1,TRBJ2-2,many,TGCAGCGTTGAACAACGGGGGGCTAACCTGAACACCGGGGAGCTGTTTTTT,CSVEQRGANLNTGELFF
.,TRBV20-1,TRBJ2-3,few,TGCAGTGCTAGGGGGACGAGTCTTGGGACAGATACGCAGTATTTT,CSARGTSLGTDTQYF
.,TRBV11-2,TRBJ1-1,.,TGTGCCAGCAGCAGGACCGACGGCAATGAAGCTTTCTTT,CASSRTDGNEAFF
.,TRBV7-9,TRBJ1-1,few,TGTGCCAGCCGCCCGGGTAGGGGGACTGAAGCTTTCTTT,CASRPGRGTEAFF
.,TRBV28,TRBJ2-2,many,TGTGCCAGCAGTTTCAGGGACACTTCCACCGGGGAGCTGTTTTTT,CASSFRDTSTGELFF
.,TRBV10-1,TRBJ2-3,.,TGCGCCACCCAGGCTGGGGCAACAGATACGCAGTATTTT,CATQAGATDTQYF
.,TRBV5-1,TRBJ1-1,few,TGCGCCAGCAGCTCTCTCCGGGACATCGGTCAGGCTTTCTTT,CASSSLRDIGQAFF
TRBD2,TRBV12-3/TRBV12-4,TRBJ2-5,.,TGTGCCAGCAGTGGGGGACTACCTTACCAAGAGACCCAGTACTTC,CASSGGLPYQETQYF
.,TRBV2,TRBJ1-1,many,TGTGCCAGCAGTGAAAAACAGGCTGAAGCTTTCTTT,CASSEKQAEAFF
.,TRBV5-6,TRBJ2-3,many,TGTGCCAGCAGCCGGACTGAGGATACGCAGTATTTT,CASSRTEDTQYF
TRBD1,TRBV29-1,TRBJ1-2,few,TGCAGCGTTGAGGAGCAGGGGGCTAGTCCGGGGGGCTACACCTTC,CSVEEQGASPGGYTF
TRBD1,TRBV12-3/TRBV12-4,TRBJ2-6,few,TGTGCCAGCGGTCCGACAGGGTCTGGGGCCAACGTCCTGACTTTC,CASGPTGSGANVLTF
TRBD2,TRBV6-5,TRBJ2-7,many,TGTGCCAGCAGTTACGGGACTAGCAGCAACGAGCAGTACTTC,CASSYGTSSNEQYF
.,TRBV7-2,TRBJ2-3,.,TGTGCCGTTCACGTACTAGAAACTAGCACAGATACGCAGTATTTT,CAVHVLETSTDTQYF
.,TRBV4-3,TRBJ2-3,few,TGCGCCAGCAGCCAAGATTCGGTTTCTCCATCACCCGATCCGGATACGCAGTATTTT,CASSQDSVSPSPDPDTQYF
TRBD1,TRBV7-6,TRBJ2-5,.,TGTGCCAACAGCTTGGGGGACAGGGGTGAGACCCAGTACTTC,CANSLGDRGETQYF
.,TRBV5-4,TRBJ2-3,few,TGTGCCAGCAGCTTGCCGCCGGACAGCTACACAGATACGCAGTATTTT,CASSLPPDSYTDTQYF
TRBD2,TRBV7-2,TRBJ2-7,.,TGTGCCAGCAGCTTAGAGGGTGTAGCGGGAATAGGCGAGCAGTACTTC,CASSLEGVAGIGEQYF
TRBD2,TRBV11-2,TRBJ2-3,.,TGTGCCAGCAGCGCATTAGCTAGCGGGGGGGCTTGGGATACGCAGTATTTT,CASSALASGGAWDTQYF
.,TRBV6-5,TRBJ2-3,many,TGTGCCAGCAGTTATAGGCAGGGCACAGATACGCAGTATTTT,CASSYRQGTDTQYF
.,TRBV4-1,TRBJ2-5,few,TGCGCCAGCAGCCAGGAGACAGGGGAGGGAGAGACCCAGTACTTC,CASSQETGEGETQYF
.,TRBV6-2/TRBV6-3,TRBJ1-5,.,TGTGCCAGCGTTCGAGGGTTAGGCAATCAGCCCCAGCATTTT,CASVRGLGNQPQHF
.,TRBV28,TRBJ2-1,.,TGCGCCAGCAGTTTCCGGGACCGGGCCTACAATGAGCAGTTCTTC,CASSFRDRAYNEQFF
TRBD2,TRBV4-1,TRBJ2-1,.,TGCGCCAGCAGCCAAATACTAGCGGGAGCCTACAATGAGCAGTTCTTC,CASSQILAGAYNEQFF
.,TRBV28,TRBJ1-3,many,TGTGCCAGCAGTTTATATCGGGGAACCGGAAACACCATATATTTT,CASSLYRGTGNTIYF
.,TRBV7-9,TRBJ2-6,many,TGTGCCAGCAGAGGAGGGGCCAACGTCCTGACTTTC,CASRGGANVLTF
.,TRBV24-1,TRBJ2-2,many,TGTGCCACCAGTGAGGGTTTCGGCGGGGAGCTGTTTTTT,CATSEGFGGELFF